This T cell receptor beta chain is drawn from a study of blood T cell repertoires in COVID-19. A remark on this clone: Additional DNA sequences in this sample encode the identical CDR3.

Those enrolled in Seattle joined during active infection and were followed longitudinally afterward. The germline V and J ends were trimmed by 3 bases and 4 bases, with 5 bases remaining between them. Germline-derived CDR1 and CDR2 are SGHDT and YYEEEE. The CDR3 has 11 amino acids. TCRdb keeps only in-frame clones here, not all; method: immunoSEQ multiplex PCR. The data contain about 230,000 clones, 70% to 90% of them singletons. Input material: peripheral blood. V and J are TRBV5-6 and TRBJ2-7, with D unresolved. The TCR originated in a man aged 50 to 59 with COVID-19, enrolled during active disease. The CDR3 coding sequence is TGTGCCAGCAGCTCCTATTACGAGCAGTACTTC. Translating it yields CASSSYYEQYF.